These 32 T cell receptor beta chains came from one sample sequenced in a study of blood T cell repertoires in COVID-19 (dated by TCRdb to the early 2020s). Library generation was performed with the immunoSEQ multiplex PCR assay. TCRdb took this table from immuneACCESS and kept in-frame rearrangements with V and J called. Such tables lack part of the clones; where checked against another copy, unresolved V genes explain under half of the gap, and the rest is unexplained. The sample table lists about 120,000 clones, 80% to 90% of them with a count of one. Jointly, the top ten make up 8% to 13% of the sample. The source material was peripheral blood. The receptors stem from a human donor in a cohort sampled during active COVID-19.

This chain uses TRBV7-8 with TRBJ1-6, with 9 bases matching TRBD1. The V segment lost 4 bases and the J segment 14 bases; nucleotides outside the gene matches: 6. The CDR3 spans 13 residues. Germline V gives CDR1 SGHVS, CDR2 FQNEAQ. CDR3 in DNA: TGTGCCAGCAGCTGGGACAGGGCCCGCTCCCTCCACTTT. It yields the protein CASSWDRARSLHF.

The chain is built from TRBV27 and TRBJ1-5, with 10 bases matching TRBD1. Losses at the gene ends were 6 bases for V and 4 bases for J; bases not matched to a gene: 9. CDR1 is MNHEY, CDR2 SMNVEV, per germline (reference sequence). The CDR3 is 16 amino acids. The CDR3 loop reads CASRPMGQGSNQPQHF. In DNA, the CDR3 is TGTGCCAGCAGGCCCATGGGACAGGGGTCAAATCAGCCCCAGCATTTT.

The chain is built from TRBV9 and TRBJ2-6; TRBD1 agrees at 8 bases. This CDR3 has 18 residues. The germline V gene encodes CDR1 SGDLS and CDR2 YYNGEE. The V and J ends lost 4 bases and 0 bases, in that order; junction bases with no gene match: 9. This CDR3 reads CASSPDRGRDSGANVLTF. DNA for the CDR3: TGTGCCAGCAGCCCAGACAGGGGAAGGGACTCTGGGGCCAACGTCCTGACTTTC.

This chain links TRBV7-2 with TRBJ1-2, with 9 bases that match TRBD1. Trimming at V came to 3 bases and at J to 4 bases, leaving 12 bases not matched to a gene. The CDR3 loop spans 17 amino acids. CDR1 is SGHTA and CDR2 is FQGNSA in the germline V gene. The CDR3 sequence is CASSFRQGENGVYGYTF. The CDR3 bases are TGTGCCAGCAGCTTTAGACAGGGGGAGAACGGGGTCTATGGCTACACCTTC.

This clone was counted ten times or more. The CDR3 coding sequence is TGTGCCAGCAGTTTCCCAACAGGGACGGGCACTGAAGCTTTCTTT. This codes for CASSFPTGTGTEAFF. This chain joins TRBV6-6 and TRBJ1-1; D may be TRBD1 (6 bases). This CDR3 is built from 15 residues. Germline V lookup: CDR1 MNHNY, CDR2 SVGAGI (reference sequence). V shed 4 bases and J shed 4 bases, with 16 bases lying between them.

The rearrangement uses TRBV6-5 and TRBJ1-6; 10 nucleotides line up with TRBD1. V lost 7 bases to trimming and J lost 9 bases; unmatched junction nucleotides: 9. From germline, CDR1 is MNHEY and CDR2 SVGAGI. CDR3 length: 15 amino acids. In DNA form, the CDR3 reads TGTGCCAGCATCCGACAGGGGGCTTTAACTTCACCCCTCCACTTT. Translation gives CASIRQGALTSPLHF.

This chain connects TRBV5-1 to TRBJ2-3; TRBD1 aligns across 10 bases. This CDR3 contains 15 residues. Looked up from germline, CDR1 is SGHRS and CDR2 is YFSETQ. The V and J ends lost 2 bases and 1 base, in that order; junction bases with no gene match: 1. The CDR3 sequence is CASSFGTGGTDTQYF. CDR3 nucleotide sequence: TGCGCCAGCAGCTTCGGGACAGGGGGCACAGATACGCAGTATTTT.

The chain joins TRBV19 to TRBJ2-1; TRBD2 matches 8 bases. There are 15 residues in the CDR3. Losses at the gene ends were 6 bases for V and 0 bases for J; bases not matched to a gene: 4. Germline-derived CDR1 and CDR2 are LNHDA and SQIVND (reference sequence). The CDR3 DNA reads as TGTGCCAGTAGCTATACTAGCGGCTCCTACAATGAGCAGTTCTTC. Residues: CASSYTSGSYNEQFF.

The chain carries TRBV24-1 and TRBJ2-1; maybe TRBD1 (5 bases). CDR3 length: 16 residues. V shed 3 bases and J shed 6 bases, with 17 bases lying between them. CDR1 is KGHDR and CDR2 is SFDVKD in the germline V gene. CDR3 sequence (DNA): TGTGCCACCAGTGATGGGTTGGGCAGGGATTCCAATGAGCAGTTCTTC. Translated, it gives CATSDGLGRDSNEQFF.

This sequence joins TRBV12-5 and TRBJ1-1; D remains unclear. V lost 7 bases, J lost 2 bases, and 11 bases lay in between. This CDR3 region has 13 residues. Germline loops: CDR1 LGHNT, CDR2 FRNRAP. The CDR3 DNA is TGTGCTAGTGCCCTAGGCTCTAACACTGAAGCTTTCTTT. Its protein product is CASALGSNTEAFF.

For the CDR3, the DNA is TGTGCCAGCAGCTTGGTTGGGGGCGGGTACAATGAGCAGTTCTTC. This translates into CASSLVGGGYNEQFF. V usage is TRBV5-6 and J usage is TRBJ2-1; perhaps TRBD1 as D (6 bases). The CDR3 has 15 residues. Between the trimmed V and J ends, which lost 0 bases and 4 bases, there was a span of 11 bases. Germline V gives CDR1 SGHDT, CDR2 YYEEEE.

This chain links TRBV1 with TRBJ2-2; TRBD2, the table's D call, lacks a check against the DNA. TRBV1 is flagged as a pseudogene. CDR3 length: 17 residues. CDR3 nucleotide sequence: TGCACCAGCAGCAAACGGAAGCGGGAGCTGGGCACCGGGGAGCTGTTTTTT. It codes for CTSSKRKRELGTGELFF.

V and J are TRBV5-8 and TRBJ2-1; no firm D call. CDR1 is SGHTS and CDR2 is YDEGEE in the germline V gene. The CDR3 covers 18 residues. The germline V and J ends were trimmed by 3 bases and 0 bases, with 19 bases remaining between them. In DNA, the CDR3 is TGTGCCAGCAGCTATAGATACGGTCTGTCTAGCTCCTACAATGAGCAGTTCTTC. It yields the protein CASSYRYGLSSSYNEQFF.

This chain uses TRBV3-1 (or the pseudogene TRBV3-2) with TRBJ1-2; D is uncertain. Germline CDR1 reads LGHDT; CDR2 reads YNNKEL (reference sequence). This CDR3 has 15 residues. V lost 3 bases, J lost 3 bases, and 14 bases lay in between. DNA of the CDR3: TGTGCCAGCAGCCACGCCGGGGAGGGTCACTATGGCTACACCTTC. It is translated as CASSHAGEGHYGYTF.

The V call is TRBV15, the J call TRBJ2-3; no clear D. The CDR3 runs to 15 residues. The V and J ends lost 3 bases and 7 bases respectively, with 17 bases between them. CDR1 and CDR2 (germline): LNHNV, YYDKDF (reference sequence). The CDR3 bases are TGTGCCACCAGCAGTCCGGGTCCCGAGAAGAATACGCAGTATTTT. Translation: CATSSPGPEKNTQYF.

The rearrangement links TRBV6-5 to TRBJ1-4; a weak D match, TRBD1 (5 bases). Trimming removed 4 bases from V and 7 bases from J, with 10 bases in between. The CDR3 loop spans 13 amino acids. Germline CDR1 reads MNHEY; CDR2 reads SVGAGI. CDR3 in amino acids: CASSLGRSEKLFF. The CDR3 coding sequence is TGTGCCAGCAGTTTGGGGCGAAGTGAAAAACTGTTTTTT.

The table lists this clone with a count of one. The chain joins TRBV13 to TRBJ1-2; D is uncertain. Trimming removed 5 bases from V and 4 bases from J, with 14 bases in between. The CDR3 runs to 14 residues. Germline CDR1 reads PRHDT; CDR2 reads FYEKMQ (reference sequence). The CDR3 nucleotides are TGTGCCAGCAGCACCCTCGGTCGGAGCTATGGCTACACCTTC. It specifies CASSTLGRSYGYTF.

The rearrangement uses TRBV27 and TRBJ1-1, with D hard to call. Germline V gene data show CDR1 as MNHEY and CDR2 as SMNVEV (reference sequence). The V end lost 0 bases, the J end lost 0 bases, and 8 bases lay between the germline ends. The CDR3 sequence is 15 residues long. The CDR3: CASSLSAVMNTEAFF. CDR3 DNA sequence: TGTGCCAGCAGTTTATCCGCAGTAATGAACACTGAAGCTTTCTTT.

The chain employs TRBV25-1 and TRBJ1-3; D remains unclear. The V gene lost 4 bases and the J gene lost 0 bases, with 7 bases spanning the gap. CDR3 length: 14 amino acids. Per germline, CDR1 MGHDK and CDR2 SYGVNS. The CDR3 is CASSGYGSGNTIYF. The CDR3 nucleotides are TGTGCCAGCAGTGGCTACGGCTCTGGAAACACCATATATTTT.

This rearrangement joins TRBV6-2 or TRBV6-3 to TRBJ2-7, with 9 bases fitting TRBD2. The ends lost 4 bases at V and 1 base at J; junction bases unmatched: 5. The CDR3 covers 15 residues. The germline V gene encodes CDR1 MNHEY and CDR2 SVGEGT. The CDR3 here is CASSSASGISYEQYF. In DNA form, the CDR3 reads TGTGCCAGCAGTTCGGCTAGCGGGATATCCTACGAGCAGTACTTC.

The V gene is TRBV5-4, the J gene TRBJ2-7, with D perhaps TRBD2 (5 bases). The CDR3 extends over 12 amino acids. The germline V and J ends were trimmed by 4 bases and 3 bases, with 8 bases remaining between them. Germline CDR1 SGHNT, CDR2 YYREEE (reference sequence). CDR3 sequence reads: CASSLDYYEQYF. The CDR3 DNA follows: TGTGCCAGCAGCCTCGACTACTACGAGCAGTACTTC. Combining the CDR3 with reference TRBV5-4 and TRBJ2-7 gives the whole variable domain ETGVTQSPTHLIKTRGQQVTLRCSSQSGHNTVSWYQQALGQGPQFIFQYYREEENGRGNFPPRFSGLQFPNYSSELNVNALELDDSALYLCASSLDYYEQYFGPGTRLTVT.

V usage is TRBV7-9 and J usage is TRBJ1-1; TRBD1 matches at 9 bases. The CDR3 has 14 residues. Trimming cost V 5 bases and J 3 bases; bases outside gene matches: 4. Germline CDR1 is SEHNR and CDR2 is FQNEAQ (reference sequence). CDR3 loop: CASSPRDRDTEAFF. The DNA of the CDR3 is TGTGCCAGCAGCCCTCGGGACAGGGACACTGAAGCTTTCTTT.

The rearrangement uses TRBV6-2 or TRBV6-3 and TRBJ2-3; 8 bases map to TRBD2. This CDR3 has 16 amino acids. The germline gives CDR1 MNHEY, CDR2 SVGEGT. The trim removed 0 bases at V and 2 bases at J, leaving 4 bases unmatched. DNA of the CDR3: TGTGCCAGCAGTTACTCAGCTAGCGGGCCCACAGATACGCAGTATTTT. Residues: CASSYSASGPTDTQYF.

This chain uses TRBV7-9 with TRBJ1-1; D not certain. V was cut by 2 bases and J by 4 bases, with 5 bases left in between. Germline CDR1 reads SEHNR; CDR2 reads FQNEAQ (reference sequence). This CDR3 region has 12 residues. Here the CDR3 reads CASSLWSTEAFF. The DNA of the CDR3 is TGTGCCAGCAGCTTATGGAGCACTGAAGCTTTCTTT.

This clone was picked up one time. The CDR3 reads CASSSGTGNTEAFF. DNA for the CDR3: TGTGCCAGCAGCTCCGGGACAGGGAACACTGAAGCTTTCTTT. The chain combines TRBV7-6 with TRBJ1-1, with TRBD1 matching over 8 bases. Germline CDR1 is SGHVS and CDR2 is FNYEAQ. The CDR3 totals 14 residues. V lost 4 bases, J lost 1 base, and 2 bases stayed unmatched.

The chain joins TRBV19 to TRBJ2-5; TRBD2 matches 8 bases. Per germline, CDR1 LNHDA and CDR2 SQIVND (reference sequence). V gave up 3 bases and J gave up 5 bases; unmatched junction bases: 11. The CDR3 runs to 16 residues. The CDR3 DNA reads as TGTGCCAGTAGTATTGGGGTAGCGGGACTTTTGGAGACCCAGTACTTC. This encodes CASSIGVAGLLETQYF.

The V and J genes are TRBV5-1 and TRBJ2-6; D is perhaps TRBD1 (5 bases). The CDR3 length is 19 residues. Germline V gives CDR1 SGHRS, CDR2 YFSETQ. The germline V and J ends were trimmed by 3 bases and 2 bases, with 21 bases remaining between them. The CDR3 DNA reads TGCGCCAGCAGCTCGCCCGTGGGCAGGGTTACTGCTGGGGCCAACGTCCTGACTTTC. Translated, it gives CASSSPVGRVTAGANVLTF.

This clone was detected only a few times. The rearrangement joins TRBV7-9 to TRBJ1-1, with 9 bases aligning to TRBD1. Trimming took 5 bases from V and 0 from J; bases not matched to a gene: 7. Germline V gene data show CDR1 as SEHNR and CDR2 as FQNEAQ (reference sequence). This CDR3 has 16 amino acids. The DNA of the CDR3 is TGTGCCAGCAGCCTCGGGACAGGGTGGGTGAACACTGAAGCTTTCTTT. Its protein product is CASSLGTGWVNTEAFF.

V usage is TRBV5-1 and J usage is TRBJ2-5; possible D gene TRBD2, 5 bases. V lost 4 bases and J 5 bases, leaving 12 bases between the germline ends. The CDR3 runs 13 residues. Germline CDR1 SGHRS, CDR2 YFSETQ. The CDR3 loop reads CASSNGVGETQYF. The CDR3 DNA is TGCGCCAGCAGCAACGGGGTTGGGGAGACCCAGTACTTC. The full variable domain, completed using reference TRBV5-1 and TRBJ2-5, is KAGVTQTPRYLIKTRGQQVTLSCSPISGHRSVSWYQQTPGQGLQFLFEYFSETQRNKGNFPGRFSGRQFSNSRSEMNVSTLELGDSALYLCASSNGVGETQYFGPGTRLLVL.

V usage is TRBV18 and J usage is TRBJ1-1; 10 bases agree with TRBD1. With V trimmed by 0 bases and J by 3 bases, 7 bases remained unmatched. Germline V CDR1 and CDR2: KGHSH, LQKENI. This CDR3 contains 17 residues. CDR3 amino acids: CASSPPRGQGLDTEAFF. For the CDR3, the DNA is TGTGCCAGCTCACCACCTCGGGGACAGGGGTTGGACACTGAAGCTTTCTTT.

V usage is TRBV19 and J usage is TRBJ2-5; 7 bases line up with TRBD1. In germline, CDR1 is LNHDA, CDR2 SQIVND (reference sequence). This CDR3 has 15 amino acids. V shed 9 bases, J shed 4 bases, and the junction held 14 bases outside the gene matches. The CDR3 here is CASQTTGASLETQYF. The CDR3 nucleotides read TGTGCCAGCCAGACAACAGGGGCCTCCCTAGAGACCCAGTACTTC.

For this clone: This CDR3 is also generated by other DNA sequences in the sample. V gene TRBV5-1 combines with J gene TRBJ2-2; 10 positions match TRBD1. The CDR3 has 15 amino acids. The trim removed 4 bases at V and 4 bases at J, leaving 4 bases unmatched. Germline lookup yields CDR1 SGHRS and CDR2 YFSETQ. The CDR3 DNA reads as TGCGCCAGCAGCCTAAGGACAGGGGGCACCGGGGAGCTGTTTTTT. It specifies CASSLRTGGTGELFF.